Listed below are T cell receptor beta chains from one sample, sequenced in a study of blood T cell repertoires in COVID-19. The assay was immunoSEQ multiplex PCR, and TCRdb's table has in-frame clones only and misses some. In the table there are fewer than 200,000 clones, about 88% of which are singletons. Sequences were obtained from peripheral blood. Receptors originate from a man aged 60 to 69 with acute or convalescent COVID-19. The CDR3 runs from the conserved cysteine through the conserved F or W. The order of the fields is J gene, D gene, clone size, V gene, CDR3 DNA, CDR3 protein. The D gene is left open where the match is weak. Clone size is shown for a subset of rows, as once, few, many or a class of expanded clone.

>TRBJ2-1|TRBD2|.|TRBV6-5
TGTGCCAGCAGTTCTATAGCGGGAAATTACAATGAGCAGTTCTTC
CASSSIAGNYNEQFF
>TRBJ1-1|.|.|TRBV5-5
TGTGCCAGCAGCTCTACAGGTTGGACTGAAGCTTTCTTT
CASSSTGWTEAFF
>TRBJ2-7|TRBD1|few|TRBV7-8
TGTGCCAGCAGCTTACTCCAGGGGGTTGTCTACGAGCAGTACTTC
CASSLLQGVVYEQYF
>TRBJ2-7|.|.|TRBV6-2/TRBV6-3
TGTGCCAGTAGTTACACGACTAGAGAGGCCTCCTACGAGCAGTACTTC
CASSYTTREASYEQYF
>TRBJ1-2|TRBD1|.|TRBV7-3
TGTGCCAGCAGCTTCACAGGGGGCCTTGGCTACACCTTC
CASSFTGGLGYTF
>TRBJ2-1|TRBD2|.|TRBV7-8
TGTGCCAGCAGCCCCACTAGCGGGCCCCCGGGCAATGAGCAGTTCTTC
CASSPTSGPPGNEQFF
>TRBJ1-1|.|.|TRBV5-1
TGCGCCAGCAGCTTGTCTTATCTCGGAGGCACTGAAGCTTTCTTT
CASSLSYLGGTEAFF
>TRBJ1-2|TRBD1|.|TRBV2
TGTGCCAGCATGAAAACAGGGGGCGAAGATTACTATGGCTACACCTTC
CASMKTGGEDYYGYTF
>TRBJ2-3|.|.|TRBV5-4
TGTGCCAGCAGCTGGAGGGTAGCGGTAGTCACAGATACGCAGTATTTT
CASSWRVAVVTDTQYF
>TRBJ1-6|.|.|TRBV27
TGTGCCAGCAGTTTATCGGGGGGGGCCTATAATTCACCCCTCCACTTT
CASSLSGGAYNSPLHF
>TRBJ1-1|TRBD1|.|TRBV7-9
TGTGCCAGCAGCTCCTCAGGGGGTCACCCTGAAGCTTTCTTT
CASSSSGGHPEAFF
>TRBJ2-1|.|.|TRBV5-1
TGCGCCAGCAGCCTAAATATTCCACAATGGAGTAAGATCTCCTACAATGAGCAGTTCTTC
CASSLNIPQWSKISYNEQFF
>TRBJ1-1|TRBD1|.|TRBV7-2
TGTGCCAGCAGCTTAAGGCCGGGACAGCTTTTCGCCACTGAAGCTTTCTTT
CASSLRPGQLFATEAFF
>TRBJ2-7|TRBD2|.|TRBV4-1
TGCGCCAGCAGCCACCCGGGACTAGCGGACTACGAGCAGTACTTC
CASSHPGLADYEQYF
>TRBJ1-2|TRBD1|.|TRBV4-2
TGTGCCAGCAGCCAACCCGGACAGGGGGGTCATGGCTACACCTTC
CASSQPGQGGHGYTF
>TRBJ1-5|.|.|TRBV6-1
TGTGCCAGCAGTGAAATTCGGTCACCGAATCAGCCCCAGCATTTT
CASSEIRSPNQPQHF
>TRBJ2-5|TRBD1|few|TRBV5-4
TGTGCCAGCAGGCACAGGGGAAACCAAGAGACCCAGTACTTC
CASRHRGNQETQYF